This T cell receptor (beta chain) was sequenced for a study of low-dose radiotherapy and immunotherapy resistance in tumors. Study overall: Radiation delivery to Cohort 1 consisted of 0.5 Gy per fraction every 2 weeks, summing to 6.5 Gy. Cyclophosphamide went in intravenously at 200 mg/m2 every two weeks, one day before radiation and immunotherapy. The schedule for Cohort 2 used 1 Gy per fraction every two weeks, which added up to 13 Gy over 26 weeks.

Germline V lookup: CDR1 PRHDT, CDR2 FYEKMQ (reference sequence). The CDR3 has 13 residues if both end residues are counted. As to time point: after trial treatment. As to treatment: LDRT plus nivolumab, ipilimumab, low-dose cyclophosphamide and aspirin (RACIN trial). The donors' treatment consisted of nivolumab, ipilimumab, aspirin, low-dose cyclophosphamide and low-dose radiotherapy. Note on this clonotype: No DNA is shown, since the ends of the CDR3 on it are uncertain; the CDR3 is the one TCRdb lists.

cDNA synthesis used a TRAV/TRBV-specific primer set for both chains. Amplification of TCRs used a constant-region primer and V-primer adapter for roughly 18 PCR cycles. TCRdb reanalysed the reads using MiXCR and keeps one entry per CDR3 protein. The sample has roughly 38,000 distinct CDR3 sequences, 20% seen once; the top ten hold roughly 8.3%. The clonotype comes from a female donor with ovarian cancer. Specimen: PBMCs, collected after low-dose radiotherapy plus immunotherapy. The rearrangement links TRBV13 to TRBJ2-2; TRBD1 was called by the table and not checked on the DNA. This chain's CDR3 is CASGQDTGELFFF.